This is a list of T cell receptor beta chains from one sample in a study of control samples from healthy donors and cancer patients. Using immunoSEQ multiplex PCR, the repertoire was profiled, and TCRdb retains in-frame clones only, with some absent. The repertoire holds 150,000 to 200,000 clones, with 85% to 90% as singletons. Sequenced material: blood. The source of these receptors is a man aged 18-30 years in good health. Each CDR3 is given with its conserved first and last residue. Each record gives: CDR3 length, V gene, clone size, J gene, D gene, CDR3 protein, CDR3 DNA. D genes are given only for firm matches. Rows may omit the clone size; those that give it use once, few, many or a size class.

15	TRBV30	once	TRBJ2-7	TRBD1	CAWSIAGTESYEQYF	TGTGCCTGGAGTATCGCCGGGACAGAATCCTACGAGCAGTACTTC
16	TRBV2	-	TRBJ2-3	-	CASRSLQGGGTDTQYF	TGTGCCAGCAGGTCCCTACAGGGGGGGGGCACAGATACGCAGTATTTT
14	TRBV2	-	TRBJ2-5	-	CASKPGTAQETQYF	TGTGCCAGCAAACCCGGGACTGCCCAAGAGACCCAGTACTTC
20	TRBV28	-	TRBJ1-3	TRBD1	CASSSAILPGTGTSGNTIYF	TGTGCCAGCAGTTCCGCGATCCTCCCCGGGACAGGGACCTCTGGAAACACCATATATTTT
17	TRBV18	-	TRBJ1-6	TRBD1	CASSPQAGTGRNSPLHF	TGTGCCAGCTCACCCCAGGCGGGGACAGGGCGGAATTCACCCCTCCACTTT
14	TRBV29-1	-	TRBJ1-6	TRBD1	CSVRTGGENSPLHF	TGCAGCGTACGGACAGGGGGCGAAAATTCACCCCTCCACTTT
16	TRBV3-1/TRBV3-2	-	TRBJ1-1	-	CASSPTQNRDGTEAFF	TGTGCCAGCAGCCCAACCCAAAACAGGGATGGCACTGAAGCTTTCTTT
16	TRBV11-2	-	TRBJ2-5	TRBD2	CASSRGLASYQETQYF	TGTGCCAGCAGCCGTGGACTAGCCTCGTACCAAGAGACCCAGTACTTC
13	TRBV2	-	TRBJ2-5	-	CASTKRGRETQYF	TGTGCCAGCACGAAGAGGGGCCGGGAGACCCAGTACTTC
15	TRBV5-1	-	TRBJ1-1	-	CASTPRQAMNTEAFF	TGCGCCAGCACCCCCCGACAGGCCATGAACACTGAAGCTTTCTTT
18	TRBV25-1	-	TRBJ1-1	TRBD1	CASSEPPPADRGDTEAFF	TGTGCCAGCAGTGAACCCCCTCCCGCCGACAGGGGCGACACTGAAGCTTTCTTT
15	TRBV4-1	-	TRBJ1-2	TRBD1	CASSQSTGGVDGYTF	TGCGCCAGCAGCCAATCGACAGGGGGCGTCGATGGCTACACCTTC
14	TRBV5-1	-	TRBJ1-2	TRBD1	CASSGPGTGDGYTF	TGCGCCAGCAGCGGGCCCGGGACAGGGGATGGCTACACCTTC
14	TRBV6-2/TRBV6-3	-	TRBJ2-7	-	CASSSPRHIYEQYF	TGTGCCAGCAGTTCGCCGCGACACATATACGAGCAGTACTTC
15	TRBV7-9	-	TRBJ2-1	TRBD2	CASRFSGGQYNEQFF	TGTGCCAGCAGGTTTAGCGGGGGCCAATACAATGAGCAGTTCTTC
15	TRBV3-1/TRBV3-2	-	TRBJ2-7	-	CASSQRRGCEYEQYF	TGTGCCAGCAGCCAGCGGCGGGGCTGTGAATACGAGCAGTACTTC
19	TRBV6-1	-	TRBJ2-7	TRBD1	CASSEARTGEEGRDYEQYF	TGTGCCAGCAGTGAAGCTAGGACAGGGGAGGAGGGGAGGGACTACGAGCAGTACTTC
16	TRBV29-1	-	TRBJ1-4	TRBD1	CSAMDRASATNEKLFF	TGCAGCGCGATGGACAGGGCGTCCGCAACTAATGAAAAACTGTTTTTT
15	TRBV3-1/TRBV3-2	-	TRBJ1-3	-	CASSQTSSSGNTIYF	TGTGCCAGCAGCCAAACTTCGAGTTCTGGAAACACCATATATTTT
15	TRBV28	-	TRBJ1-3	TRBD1	CASRTPDREGNTIYF	TGTGCCAGCAGAACCCCGGACAGGGAAGGAAACACCATATATTTT
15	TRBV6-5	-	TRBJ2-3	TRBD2	CASASGEGRTDTQYF	TGTGCCAGCGCGTCCGGGGAGGGGAGGACAGATACGCAGTATTTT
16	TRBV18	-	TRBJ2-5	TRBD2	CASSPVAGGQRETQYF	TGTGCCAGCTCACCGGTCGCGGGGGGCCAGAGAGAGACCCAGTACTTC
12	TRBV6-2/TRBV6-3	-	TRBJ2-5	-	CASSYFMETQYF	TGTGCCAGCAGTTACTTTATGGAGACCCAGTACTTC
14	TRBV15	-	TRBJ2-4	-	CATSRQIAKNIQYF	TGTGCCACCAGCAGGCAAATAGCCAAAAACATTCAGTACTTC
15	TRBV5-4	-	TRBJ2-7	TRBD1	CASSLGQGISYEQYF	TGTGCCAGCAGCTTGGGACAGGGGATCTCCTACGAGCAGTACTTC
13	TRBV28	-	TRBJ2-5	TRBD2	CASSDVGGETQYF	TGTGCCAGCAGCGATGTGGGGGGGGAGACCCAGTACTTC
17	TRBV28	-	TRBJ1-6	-	CASTTRAQSSYNSPLHF	TGTGCCAGCACTACAAGAGCCCAGAGCTCCTATAATTCACCCCTCCACTTT
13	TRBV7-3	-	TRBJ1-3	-	CASSLELGNTIYF	TGTGCCAGCAGCCTTGAGTTGGGAAACACCATATATTTT
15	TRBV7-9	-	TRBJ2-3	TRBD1	CASSSGTVITDTQYF	TGTGCCAGCAGCTCGGGGACAGTTATCACAGATACGCAGTATTTT
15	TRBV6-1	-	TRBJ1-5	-	CASSEGPIPVLPQHF	TGTGCCAGCAGTGAAGGCCCTATTCCGGTTCTACCCCAGCATTTT
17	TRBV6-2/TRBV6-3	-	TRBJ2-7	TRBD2	CASSYPSRGGTTYEQYF	TGTGCCAGCAGTTACCCTTCCCGGGGAGGGACCACCTACGAGCAGTACTTC
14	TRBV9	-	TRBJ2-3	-	CASSPDSSTDTQYF	TGTGCCAGCAGCCCGGACAGTAGCACAGATACGCAGTATTTT
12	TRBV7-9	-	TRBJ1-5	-	CASSLGAQPQHF	TGTGCCAGCAGCTTAGGGGCTCAGCCCCAGCATTTT
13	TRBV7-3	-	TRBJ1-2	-	CASSFPGGYGYTF	TGTGCCAGCAGCTTCCCCGGCGGGTATGGCTACACCTTC
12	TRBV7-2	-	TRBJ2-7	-	CASSLVLGGQYF	TGTGCCAGCAGCCTGGTTTTGGGGGGGCAGTACTTC
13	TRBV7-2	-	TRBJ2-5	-	CASTPEPGETQYF	TGTGCCAGCACCCCCGAACCGGGAGAGACCCAGTACTTC
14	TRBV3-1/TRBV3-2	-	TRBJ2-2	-	CASSQVQNTGELFF	TGTGCCAGCAGCCAAGTACAGAACACCGGGGAGCTGTTTTTT
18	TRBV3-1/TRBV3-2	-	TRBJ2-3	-	CASSQESWTGASTDTQYF	TGTGCCAGCAGCCAAGAATCCTGGACGGGGGCCTCCACAGATACGCAGTATTTT
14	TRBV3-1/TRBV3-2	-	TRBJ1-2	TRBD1	CASSQLNRGYGYTF	TGTGCCAGCAGCCAACTGAACAGGGGGTATGGCTACACCTTC
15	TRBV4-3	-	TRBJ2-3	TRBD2	CASSLMGGGTDTQYF	TGCGCCAGCAGCCTCATGGGGGGGGGCACAGATACGCAGTATTTT
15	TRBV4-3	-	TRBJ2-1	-	CASSQDRGLYNEQFF	TGCGCCAGCAGCCAAGACAGGGGATTATACAATGAGCAGTTCTTC
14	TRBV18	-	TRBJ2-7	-	CASSRETATYEQYF	TGTGCCAGCTCCCGGGAGACGGCAACCTACGAGCAGTACTTC
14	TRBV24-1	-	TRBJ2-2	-	CATSGSDRPGELFF	TGTGCCACCAGTGGCTCCGACAGGCCCGGGGAGCTGTTTTTT
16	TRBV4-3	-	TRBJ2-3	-	CASSQARWTSTDTQYF	TGCGCCAGCAGCCAGGCACGGTGGACTAGCACAGATACGCAGTATTTT
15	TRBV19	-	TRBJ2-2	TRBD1	CASSPGTGPAGELFF	TGTGCCAGTAGTCCGGGGACAGGGCCAGCCGGGGAGCTGTTTTTT
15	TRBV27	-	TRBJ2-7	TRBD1	CASRPAGTGEYEQYF	TGTGCCAGCAGGCCCGCCGGGACAGGGGAATACGAGCAGTACTTC
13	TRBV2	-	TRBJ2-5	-	CASSIWTKETQYF	TGTGCCAGCAGTATCTGGACCAAAGAGACCCAGTACTTC
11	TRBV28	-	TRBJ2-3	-	CASSFKDTQYF	TGTGCCAGCAGTTTTAAGGATACGCAGTATTTT
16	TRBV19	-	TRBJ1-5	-	CASSMGQGRGGQPQHF	TGTGCCAGTAGTATGGGGCAGGGAAGAGGAGGGCAGCCCCAGCATTTT
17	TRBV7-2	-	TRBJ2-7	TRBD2	CASRLRSGTSGGYEQYF	TGTGCCAGCAGACTACGATCAGGGACTAGCGGGGGCTACGAGCAGTACTTC
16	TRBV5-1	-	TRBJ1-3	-	CASSLGSTGSGNTIYF	TGCGCCAGCAGCTTGGGGTCGACAGGCTCTGGAAACACCATATATTTT
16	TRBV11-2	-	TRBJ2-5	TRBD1	CASSSLTGLQAETQYF	TGTGCCAGCAGCTCCTTGACAGGGCTCCAAGCCGAGACCCAGTACTTC